This T cell receptor (beta chain) was identified in a study of vaccination and CD4 T cells after COVID-19. Study information: Convalescent cases comprised 9 or 10 mild and one severe, all SARS-CoV-2 positive by nasal swab PCR. Study outcomes and limitations: The median number of SARS-CoV-2-reactive clonotypes increased from around 21 to 38, a change that did not reach significance. Spike mono-reactivity was found in 304 of 307 vaccine-specific clones from convalescent patients. Convalescent patients were relatively few, and early post-infection timepoints were missing.

TCRdb fed the PCR reads into MiXCR, producing one record per CDR3 protein. The table lists 25,000 or so distinct CDR3 sequences, roughly 51% of them singletons. Germline CDR1 and CDR2: MNHEY and SMNVEV (reference sequence). The length of the CDR3 is 13 residues. Trimming pared 4 bases from V and 2 bases from J, leaving 9 bases between. With respect to this clonotype: Its antigen is not identified.

The origin of this receptor is a human donor who had recovered from COVID-19. Sequenced here: CD4+ T cells from blood, sampled before SARS-CoV-2 vaccination. The genes are TRBV27 and TRBJ2-7; D ambiguous. DNA for the CDR3: TGTGCCAGCAGTTACGGATTAGCCTACGAGCAGTACTTC. Translated, it gives CASSYGLAYEQYF.